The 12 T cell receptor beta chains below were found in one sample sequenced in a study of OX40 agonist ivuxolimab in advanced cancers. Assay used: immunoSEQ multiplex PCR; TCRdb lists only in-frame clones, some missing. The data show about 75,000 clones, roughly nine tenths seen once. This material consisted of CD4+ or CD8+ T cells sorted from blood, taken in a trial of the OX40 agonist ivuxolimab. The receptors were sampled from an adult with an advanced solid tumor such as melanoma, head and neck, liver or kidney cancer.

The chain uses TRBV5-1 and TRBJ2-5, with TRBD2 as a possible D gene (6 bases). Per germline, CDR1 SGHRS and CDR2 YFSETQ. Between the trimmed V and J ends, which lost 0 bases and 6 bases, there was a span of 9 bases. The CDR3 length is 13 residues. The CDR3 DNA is TGCGCCAGCAGCTTGGGGGGGGACCAGACCCAGTACTTC. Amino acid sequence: CASSLGGDQTQYF.

The CDR3 nucleotides read TGTGCCAGCAGTGTTTTGCCCAGGGACCACGAGCAGTACTTC. It yields the protein CASSVLPRDHEQYF. The chain joins TRBV6-1 to TRBJ2-7, with D possibly called TRBD1 or TRBD2 (5 bases each). V was shortened by 4 bases and J by 5 bases, with 15 bases between the two germline ends. CDR3 length: 14 residues. Germline CDR1 reads MNHNS; CDR2 reads SASEGT.

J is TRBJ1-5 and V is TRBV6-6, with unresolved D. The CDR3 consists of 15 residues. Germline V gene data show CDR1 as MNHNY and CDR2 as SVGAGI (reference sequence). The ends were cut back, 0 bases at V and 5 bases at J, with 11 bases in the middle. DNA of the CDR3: TGTGCCAGCAGTTACTCCCAGTGGGAGGATCAGCCCCAGCATTTT. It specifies CASSYSQWEDQPQHF.

As DNA, the CDR3 is TGTGCCAGCAGCGTGGGTGGGGTGAATGAAAAACTGTTTTTT. This translates into CASSVGGVNEKLFF. This chain uses TRBV5-8 with TRBJ1-4; D ambiguous. CDR1 and CDR2 from the germline V gene are SGHTS and YDEGEE. Trimming cost V 4 bases and J 5 bases, with 12 bases left between them. CDR3 length equals 14 residues. The whole variable domain, remainder taken from reference TRBV5-8 and TRBJ1-4, is EAGVTQSPTHLIKTRGQQATLRCSPISGHTSVYWYQQALGLGLQFLLWYDEGEERNRGNFPPRFSGRQFPNYSSELNVNALELEDSALYLCASSVGGVNEKLFFGSGTQLSVL.

CDR3 DNA: TGTGCCAGCAGTGATACTAGCGGGGGTCCCCCCTCGACCCAGTACTTC. Its translation is CASSDTSGGPPSTQYF. This chain links TRBV2 with TRBJ2-5; the match to TRBD2 covers 11 bases. This CDR3 is 16 amino acids long. CDR1 and CDR2 (germline): SNHLY, FYNNEI. The ends lost 3 bases at V and 7 bases at J; junction bases unmatched: 10.

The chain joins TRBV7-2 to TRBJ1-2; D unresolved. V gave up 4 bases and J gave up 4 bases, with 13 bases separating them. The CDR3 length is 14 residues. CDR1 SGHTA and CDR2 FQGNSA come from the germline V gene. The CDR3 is CASSSPLRTYGYTF. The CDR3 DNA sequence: TGTGCCAGCAGCTCTCCTCTAAGAACCTATGGCTACACCTTC.

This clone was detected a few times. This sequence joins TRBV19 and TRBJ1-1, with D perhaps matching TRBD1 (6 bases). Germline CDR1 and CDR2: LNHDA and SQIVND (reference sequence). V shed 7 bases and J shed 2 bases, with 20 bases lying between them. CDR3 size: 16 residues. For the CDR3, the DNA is TGTGCCAGTAAGCCCCCAGGGGATTTAGGTAACACTGAAGCTTTCTTT. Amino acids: CASKPPGDLGNTEAFF. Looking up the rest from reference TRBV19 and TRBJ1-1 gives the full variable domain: DGGITQSPKYLFRKEGQNVTLSCEQNLNHDAMYWYRQDPGQGLRLIYYSQIVNDFQKGDIAEGYSVSREKKESFPLTVTSAQKNPTAFYLCASKPPGDLGNTEAFFGQGTRLTVV.

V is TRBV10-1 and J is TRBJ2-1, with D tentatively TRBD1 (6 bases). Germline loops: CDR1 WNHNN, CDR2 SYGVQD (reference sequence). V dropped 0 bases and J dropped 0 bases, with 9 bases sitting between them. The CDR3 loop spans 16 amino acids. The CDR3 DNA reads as TGCGCCAGCAGTGAGTCGAGGGGGAGCTCCTACAATGAGCAGTTCTTC. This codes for CASSESRGSSYNEQFF.

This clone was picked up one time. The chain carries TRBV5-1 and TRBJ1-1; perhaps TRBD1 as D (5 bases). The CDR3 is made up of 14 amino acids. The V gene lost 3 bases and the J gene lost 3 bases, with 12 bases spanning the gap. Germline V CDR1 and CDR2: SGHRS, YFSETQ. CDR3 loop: CASSSQGGDTEAFF. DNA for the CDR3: TGCGCCAGCAGCTCCCAGGGTGGGGACACTGAAGCTTTCTTT.

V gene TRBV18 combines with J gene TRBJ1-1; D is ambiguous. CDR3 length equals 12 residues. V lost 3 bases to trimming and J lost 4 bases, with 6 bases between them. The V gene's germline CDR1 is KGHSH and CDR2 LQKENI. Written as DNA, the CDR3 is TGTGCCAGCTCACCGGTGGGCACTGAAGCTTTCTTT. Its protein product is CASSPVGTEAFF.

The DNA for the CDR3 is TGTGCCAGCAGCAAACCGGTAGCGGGAGGGCTCCACAATGAGCAGTTCTTC. Translated: CASSKPVAGGLHNEQFF. V usage is TRBV21-1 and J usage is TRBJ2-1; TRBD2, the table's D call, was not compared with the DNA. TRBV21-1 is termed a pseudogene. The CDR3 length is 17 residues.

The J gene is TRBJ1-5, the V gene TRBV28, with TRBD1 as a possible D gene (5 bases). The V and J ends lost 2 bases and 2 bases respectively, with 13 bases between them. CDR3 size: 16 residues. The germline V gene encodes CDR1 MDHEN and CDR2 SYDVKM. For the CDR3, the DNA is TGTGCCAGCAGTTTAGGGGGGGGGAATGGCAATCAGCCCCAGCATTTT. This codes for CASSLGGGNGNQPQHF.